This TCR beta chain was sequenced in a study of identical twins. J gave up 5 bases and V 4 bases, and 9 bases lay outside the gene matches. The V gene's germline CDR1 is DFQATT and CDR2 SNEGSKA (reference sequence). This CDR3 region has 14 residues. TCRdb independently ran MiXCR on the 5' RACE reads; one entry per CDR3 protein. The repertoire holds 500,000 or so distinct CDR3 sequences, approximately 22% seen once, with roughly 0.91% in the top ten. These same data were also listed under a study on T cells expressing NK-cell markers.

This TCR was recovered from a woman aged 18 to 35 in good health. The chain combines TRBV20-1 with TRBJ1-1; TRBD1 agrees at 8 bases. Sequencing was performed on CD4+ T cells sorted from blood. CDR3 residues: CSATQGAEPTEAFF. The DNA for the CDR3 is TGCAGTGCTACCCAGGGGGCTGAACCAACTGAAGCTTTCTTT.